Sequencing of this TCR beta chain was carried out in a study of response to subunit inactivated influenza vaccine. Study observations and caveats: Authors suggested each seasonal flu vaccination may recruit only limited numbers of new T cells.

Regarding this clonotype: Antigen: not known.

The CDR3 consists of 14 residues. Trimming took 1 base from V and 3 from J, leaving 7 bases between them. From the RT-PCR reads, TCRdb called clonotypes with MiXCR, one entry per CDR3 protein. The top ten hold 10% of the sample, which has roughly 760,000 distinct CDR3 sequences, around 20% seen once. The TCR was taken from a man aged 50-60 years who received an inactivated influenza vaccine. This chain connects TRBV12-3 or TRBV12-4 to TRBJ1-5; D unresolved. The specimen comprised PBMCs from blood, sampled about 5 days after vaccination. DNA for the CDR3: TGTGCCAGCAGTTTAGGGCCTACCAATCAGCCCCAGCATTTT. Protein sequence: CASSLGPTNQPQHF.